A single T cell receptor (beta chain) is shown here with its context. This clonotype was observed a handful of times. Its antigen is not yet known. Per-base quality was not reported, and no clone a single base away is much larger than it. Taken from cysteine to phenylalanine, the CDR3 has 15 residues. Only CDR3 DNA is held: 45 bases, read in frame from base 1. Via the germline V gene, CDR1 is LGHNA and CDR2 YNFKEQ. V is clipped by 0 bases and J by 1 base, and the sequence between their germline boundaries is 9 bases long. The label giving this sample's time point can be read as: patch test 2, 6 weeks after DPC sensitization. The sample's treatment or condition label, decoded: therapeutic diphenylcyclopropenone sensitization with weekly scalp DPC. At each patch-test visit, blood was drawn before the patch test was applied. Eligible patients were aged 18 to 70, diagnosed with alopecia, deemed suitable for DPC therapy, and excluded if pregnant. Total RNA was isolated from unfractionated whole blood collected in Tempus Blood RNA tubes.

This entry comes from a study of human T cells and chemical hapten exposure (dated by TCRdb to the early 2020s). Some background on the complete study: For sensitization, 2% DPC in acetone was applied to a roughly 2 cm by roughly 2 cm area of upper inner arm skin. Weekly therapeutic DPC doses were additionally applied to the scalp of patients throughout the roughly 23-week study period. Patch tests used Finn chambers with 0.01% DPC on the upper back, scored after 6 days by International Contact Dermatitis Research Group standards. Most of the patients in the cohort were female, and the cohort covered alopecia areata with under or over 50% scalp involvement, alopecia totalis and alopecia universalis. Libraries were pooled for sequencing, and variation in per-sample TCR yields was attributed mainly to small differences in library volumes within the pool. This study followed changes in the peripheral blood TCR repertoire in vivo during primary and secondary sensitization of alopecia patients to the hapten diphenylcyclopropenone (DPC). Blood samples were taken from patients before sensitization (week 0) and then at 2, 6 and about 24 weeks after DPC sensitization. Blood for TCR sequencing was provided by twenty-nine alopecia patients at one to four time points (pre-sensitization, 2, 6 and 24 weeks). Overall study outcomes, separate from this receptor: Repeated subsampling changed both the strength of the expansion versus patch-test correlation and the threshold at which the correlation became significant. Compared with pre-sensitization or healthy control sets, expanded TCRs formed significantly more large CDR3 similarity clusters, which is consistent with antigen-driven responses. No change with DPC sensitization was found in the number of TCRs above 1 in 1000 frequency, and no evidence of global repertoire structure alterations was found. Alopecia, a presumed autoimmune disease, was present in all patients, so the immune response of the patients might differ from that of healthy individuals. Patch test score was positively correlated with the number of PT1 expanded TCRs, with significance at thresholds 8, 16 and 32 but not at 4.

To prepare the library, RACE was applied. The sample was run on a NextSeq 500. Library preparation attached unique molecular identifiers to individual cDNA molecules for quantitative, reproducible TCR counting. For every blood RNA sample, sequencing covered both the TCR alpha and TCR beta chains. As for how the authors treated the data: The median number of TCRs per sample was approximately 96,000, ranging from roughly 23,224 to 700,000. The Decombinator software suite was used to annotate V, J and CDR3 in the TCR reads. For PS versus PT1 abundance plots, all samples were subsampled to the same number of TCRs (28,000). TCRs were defined as expanded if absent before sensitization and observed at least eight times at the 2-week time point. TCRdb applied fastp at Q25 and MiXCR to the public reads, then kept only in-frame beta chains. Rows are unified per CDR3 protein, each entry keeping the most common DNA and genes. The V and J calls reflect TCRdb's pipeline rather than the authors' work. This sample comprises 360,000 or so distinct CDR3 sequences, about 6% of them detected only once. Together, the top ten hold less than 6.5% of the sample.

This receptor was taken from a woman aged 18-29 years with alopecia areata. Some clones in this sample may be carry-over from other donors' samples. Sequences were derived from whole blood, sampled in connection with sensitization to the hapten diphenylcyclopropenone (DPC). The V and J segments used are TRBV4-2 and TRBJ1-1, with the D gene too uncertain to name. The DNA reads TGTGCCAGCAGCCAAGATCTCTACACGAACACTGAAGCTTTCTTT. This codes for CASSQDLYTNTEAFF.